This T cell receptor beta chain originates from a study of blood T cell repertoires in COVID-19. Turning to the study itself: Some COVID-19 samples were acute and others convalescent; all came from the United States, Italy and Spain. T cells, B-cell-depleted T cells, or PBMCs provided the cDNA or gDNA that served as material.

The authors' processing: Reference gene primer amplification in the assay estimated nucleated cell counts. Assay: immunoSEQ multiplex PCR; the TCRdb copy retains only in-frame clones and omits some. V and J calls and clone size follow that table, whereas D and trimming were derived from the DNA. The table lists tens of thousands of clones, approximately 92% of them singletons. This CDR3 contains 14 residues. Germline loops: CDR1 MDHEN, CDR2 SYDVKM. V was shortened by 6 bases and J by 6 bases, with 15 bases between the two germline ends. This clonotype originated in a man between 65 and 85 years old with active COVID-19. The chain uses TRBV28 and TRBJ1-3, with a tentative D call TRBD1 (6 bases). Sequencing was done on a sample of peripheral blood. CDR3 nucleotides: TGTGCCAGCAGCCTTACAGGGTACGAAAACACCATATATTTT. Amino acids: CASSLTGYENTIYF.